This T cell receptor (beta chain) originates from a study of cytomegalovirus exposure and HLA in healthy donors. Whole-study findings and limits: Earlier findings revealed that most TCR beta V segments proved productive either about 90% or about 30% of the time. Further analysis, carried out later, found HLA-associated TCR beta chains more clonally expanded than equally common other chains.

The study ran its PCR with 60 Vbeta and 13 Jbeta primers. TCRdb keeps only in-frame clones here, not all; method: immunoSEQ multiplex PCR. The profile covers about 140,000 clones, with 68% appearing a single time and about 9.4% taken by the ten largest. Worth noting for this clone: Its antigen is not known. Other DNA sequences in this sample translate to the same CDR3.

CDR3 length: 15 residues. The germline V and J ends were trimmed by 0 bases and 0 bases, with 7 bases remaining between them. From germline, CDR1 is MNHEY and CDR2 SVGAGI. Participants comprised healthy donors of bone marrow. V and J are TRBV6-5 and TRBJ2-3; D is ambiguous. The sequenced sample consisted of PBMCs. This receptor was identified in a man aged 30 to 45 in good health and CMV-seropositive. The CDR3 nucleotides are TGTGCCAGCAGTTACTCGAGAGGTAGCACAGATACGCAGTATTTT. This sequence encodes CASSYSRGSTDTQYF.